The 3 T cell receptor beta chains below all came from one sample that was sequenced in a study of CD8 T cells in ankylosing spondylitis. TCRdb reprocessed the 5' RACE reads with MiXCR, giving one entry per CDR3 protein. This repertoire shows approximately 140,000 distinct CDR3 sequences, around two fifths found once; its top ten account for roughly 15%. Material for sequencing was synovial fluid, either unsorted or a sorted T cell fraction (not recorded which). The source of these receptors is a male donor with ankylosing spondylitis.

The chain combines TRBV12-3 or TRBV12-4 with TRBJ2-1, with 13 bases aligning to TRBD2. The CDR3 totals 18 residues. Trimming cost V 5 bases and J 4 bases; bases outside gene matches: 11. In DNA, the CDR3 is TGTGCCAGCAGTACCTCGACTAGCGGGGGGCTTCCATACAATGAGCAGTTCTTC. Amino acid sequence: CASSTSTSGGLPYNEQFF.

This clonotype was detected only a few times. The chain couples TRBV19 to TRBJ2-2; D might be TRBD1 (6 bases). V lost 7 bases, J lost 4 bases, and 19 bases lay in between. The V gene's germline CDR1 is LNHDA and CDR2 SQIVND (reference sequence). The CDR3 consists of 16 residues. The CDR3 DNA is TGTGCCAGTAAGGTGGGGGCACCCTGGGGCACCGGGGAGCTGTTTTTT. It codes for CASKVGAPWGTGELFF.

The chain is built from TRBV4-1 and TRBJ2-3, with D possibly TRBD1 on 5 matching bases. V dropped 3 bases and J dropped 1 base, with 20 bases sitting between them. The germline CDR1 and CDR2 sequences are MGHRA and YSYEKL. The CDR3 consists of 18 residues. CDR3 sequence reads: CASSHPSFWGGRTDTQYF. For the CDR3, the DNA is TGCGCCAGCAGCCACCCTTCCTTTTGGGGCGGACGCACAGATACGCAGTATTTT.